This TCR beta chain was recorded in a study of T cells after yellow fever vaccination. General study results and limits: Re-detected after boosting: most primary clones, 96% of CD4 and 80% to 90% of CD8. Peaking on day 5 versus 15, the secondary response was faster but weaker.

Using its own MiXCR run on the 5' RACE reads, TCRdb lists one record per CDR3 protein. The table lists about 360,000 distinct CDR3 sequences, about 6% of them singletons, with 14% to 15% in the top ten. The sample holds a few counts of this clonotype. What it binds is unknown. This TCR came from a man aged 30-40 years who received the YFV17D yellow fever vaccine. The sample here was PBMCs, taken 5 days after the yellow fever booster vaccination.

CDR3 sequence reads: CASSLGTSGRRADTQYF. The CDR3 DNA reads TGTGCCAGCAGCTTGGGGACTAGCGGAAGGAGGGCAGATACGCAGTATTTT. The chain recombines TRBV7-6 with TRBJ2-3; 11 bases are a match to TRBD2. V lost 3 bases to trimming and J lost 4 bases; unmatched junction nucleotides: 9. The germline V gene encodes CDR1 SGHVS and CDR2 FNYEAQ. This CDR3 has 17 amino acids.